Following are 29 T cell receptor beta chains from one sample sequenced in a study of blood T cell repertoires in COVID-19. The repertoire was sequenced with immunoSEQ multiplex PCR; TCRdb's copy has only in-frame clones and lacks some. The sample lists more than 6,500 clones, 70% to 90% occurring once. Specimen: peripheral blood. These TCRs come from a human donor in a cohort sampled during active COVID-19.

The CDR3 region is CASSERVGIQPQHF. CDR3 DNA sequence: TGTGCCAGCAGTGAAAGGGTCGGGATTCAGCCCCAGCATTTT. This chain connects TRBV2 to TRBJ1-5; D remains ambiguous. Germline CDR1 SNHLY, CDR2 FYNNEI. The CDR3 is 14 residues long. V lost 2 bases, J lost 6 bases, and 11 bases lay in between.

The V gene is TRBV6-1, the J gene TRBJ1-2, with TRBD1 as a possible D gene (6 bases). CDR3 length: 15 residues. Trimming removed 0 bases at V and 6 bases at J, with 14 bases between. CDR1 is MNHNS and CDR2 is SASEGT in the germline V gene. CDR3 DNA sequence: TGTGCCAGCAGTGAAGCGCTGGTGACAGGAGATGGCTACACCTTC. Its translation is CASSEALVTGDGYTF.

The chain has TRBV7-6 and TRBJ2-2; D gene unclear. Deletions cut 5 bases from V and 4 bases from J, with 20 bases between. This CDR3 comprises 17 residues. CDR1 and CDR2 (germline): SGHVS, FNYEAQ. The CDR3 spells CASSLLPSAPGTGELFF. The CDR3 DNA reads TGTGCCAGCAGCCTGCTACCTTCGGCCCCGGGCACCGGGGAGCTGTTTTTT.

The chain has TRBV18 and TRBJ1-6; 7 bases agree with TRBD1. V shed 1 base, J shed 7 bases, and the junction held 7 bases outside the gene matches. The CDR3 is 16 amino acids. Germline-derived CDR1 and CDR2 are KGHSH and LQKENI. CDR3 nucleotide sequence: TGTGCCAGCTCACCACGACAGGGAGGAGAGAATTCACCCCTCCACTTT. Translating gives CASSPRQGGENSPLHF.

This chain joins TRBV5-5 and TRBJ1-5, with 7 nucleotides matching TRBD1. This CDR3 is built from 16 residues. V lost 4 bases, J lost 9 bases, and 16 bases stayed unmatched. Per the germline V gene, CDR1 is SGHKS and CDR2 is YYEKEE (reference sequence). The CDR3 here is CASSRLGQAGGLPQHF. CDR3 sequence (DNA): TGTGCCAGCAGCAGACTAGGACAGGCGGGAGGGCTGCCCCAGCATTTT.

The chain recombines TRBV7-8 with TRBJ2-2; 7 nucleotides align to TRBD1. The germline CDR1 and CDR2 sequences are SGHVS and FQNEAQ. Trimming cost V 4 bases and J 4 bases; bases outside gene matches: 9. This CDR3 is 16 amino acids long. This chain's CDR3 is CASSSRPGQSTGELFF. CDR3 DNA: TGTGCCAGCAGCTCGCGACCGGGACAGAGCACCGGGGAGCTGTTTTTT.

This chain uses TRBV6-5 with TRBJ2-7; 9 bases are shared with TRBD1. V shed 7 bases and J 3 bases; nucleotides not matched to a gene: 7. CDR1 MNHEY and CDR2 SVGAGI come from the germline V gene. This CDR3 is 14 amino acids long. The chain's CDR3 is CASTATTGGYEQYF. The CDR3 DNA follows: TGTGCCAGCACCGCCACGACAGGGGGCTACGAGCAGTACTTC.

The gene calls are TRBV3-1 (or the pseudogene TRBV3-2) and TRBJ2-1, with TRBD1 matching 8 bases. The CDR3 consists of 16 residues. Trimming took 4 bases from V and 4 from J; bases not matched to a gene: 9. Germline CDR1 reads LGHDT; CDR2 reads YNNKEL (reference sequence). In DNA form, the CDR3 reads TGTGCCAGCAGCCTAGACCCAGGACAGGGTTACAATGAGCAGTTCTTC. Its translation: CASSLDPGQGYNEQFF.

V usage is TRBV5-4 and J usage is TRBJ2-2; the match to TRBD1 covers 11 bases. Germline values: CDR1 SGHNT, CDR2 YYREEE (reference sequence). The CDR3 runs to 16 residues. Unmatched junction bases numbered 7, after V lost 4 bases and J lost 5 bases. Here the CDR3 DNA reads TGTGCCAGCAGCCCGGGGGGGACAGGGGGAACCGGGGAGCTGTTTTTT. Its translation: CASSPGGTGGTGELFF. The full variable domain, its missing parts supplied by reference TRBV5-4 and TRBJ2-2, is ETGVTQSPTHLIKTRGQQVTLRCSSQSGHNTVSWYQQALGQGPQFIFQYYREEENGRGNFPPRFSGLQFPNYSSELNVNALELDDSALYLCASSPGGTGGTGELFFGEGSRLTVL.

The chain links TRBV2 to TRBJ1-5; 9 bases fit TRBD1. The CDR3 consists of 15 residues. CDR1 is SNHLY and CDR2 is FYNNEI in the germline V gene. Trimming at V came to 6 bases and at J to 0 bases, leaving 3 bases not matched to a gene. The CDR3 here is CASRQGAFSNQPQHF. DNA for the CDR3: TGTGCCAGCAGACAGGGGGCCTTTAGCAATCAGCCCCAGCATTTT.

The chain is built from TRBV7-2 and TRBJ1-2; unclear D gene. CDR3 length equals 14 residues. Germline V lookup: CDR1 SGHTA, CDR2 FQGNSA. V dropped 1 base and J dropped 2 bases, with 8 bases sitting between them. This CDR3 is CASSLVGRNYGYTF. The CDR3 DNA sequence: TGTGCCAGCAGCTTAGTCGGCAGGAACTATGGCTACACCTTC. Variable domain in full (rest from reference TRBV7-2 and TRBJ1-2): GAGVSQSPSNKVTEKGKDVELRCDPISGHTALYWYRQSLGQGLEFLIYFQGNSAPDKSGLPSDRFSAERTGGSVSTLTIQRTQQEDSAVYLCASSLVGRNYGYTFGSGTRLTVV.

This chain joins TRBV19 and TRBJ2-7; no clear D gene. The CDR3 is 14 amino acids. Germline loops: CDR1 LNHDA, CDR2 SQIVND (reference sequence). The V end lost 3 bases, the J end lost 0 bases, and 9 bases lay between the germline ends. The chain's CDR3 is CASSIAQSSYEQYF. The CDR3 nucleotides read TGTGCCAGTAGTATTGCACAGAGCTCCTACGAGCAGTACTTC.

The J gene is TRBJ2-1, the V gene TRBV19, with D perhaps matching TRBD1 (6 bases). Per germline, CDR1 LNHDA and CDR2 SQIVND (reference sequence). CDR3 size: 17 residues. V was clipped by 5 bases and J by 4 bases, with 21 bases between them. CDR3 DNA: TGTGCCAGTAGTGCGGTGGGCATGGGACAACCTTACAATGAGCAGTTCTTC. As protein: CASSAVGMGQPYNEQFF. Looking up the rest from reference TRBV19 and TRBJ2-1 gives the full variable domain: DGGITQSPKYLFRKEGQNVTLSCEQNLNHDAMYWYRQDPGQGLRLIYYSQIVNDFQKGDIAEGYSVSREKKESFPLTVTSAQKNPTAFYLCASSAVGMGQPYNEQFFGPGTRLTVL.

The chain couples TRBV6-6 to TRBJ2-7; TRBD1 matches 12 bases. CDR1 is MNHNY and CDR2 is SVGAGI in the germline V gene (reference sequence). This CDR3 is 15 amino acids long. V was pared by 2 bases and J by 4 bases, with 3 bases of the junction left unmatched. CDR3 coding DNA: TGTGCCAGCAGTTACCAGGGACAGGGGGCTTACGAGCAGTACTTC. It codes for CASSYQGQGAYEQYF.

V is TRBV5-8 and J is TRBJ2-1; 7 nucleotides line up with TRBD2. CDR1 SGHTS and CDR2 YDEGEE come from the germline V gene. The J segment lost 6 bases and the V segment lost 0 bases, leaving 9 bases of the junction unmatched. This CDR3 region has 16 residues. The CDR3 coding sequence is TGTGCCAGCAGCTTGGGTCTGGCGGGAGCTAGCAATGAGCAGTTCTTC. It codes for CASSLGLAGASNEQFF.

The chain carries TRBV30 and TRBJ1-4; D might be TRBD1 (5 bases). Trimming removed 2 bases at V and 8 bases at J, with 15 bases between. The germline V gene encodes CDR1 GTSNPN and CDR2 SVGIG (reference sequence). The CDR3 has 14 amino acids. The CDR3 here is CAWSNGARYEKLFF. CDR3 coding DNA: TGTGCCTGGAGTAATGGGGCGCGGTACGAAAAACTGTTTTTT.

V is TRBV5-1 and J is TRBJ1-1; 7 positions agree with TRBD1. The CDR3 has 14 amino acids. Germline V gene data show CDR1 as SGHRS and CDR2 as YFSETQ. Losses at the gene ends were 4 bases for V and 6 bases for J; bases not matched to a gene: 9. The CDR3 nucleotides are TGCGCCAGCAGCGATCGACAGGGTGAGGCTGAAGCTTTCTTT. Translation: CASSDRQGEAEAFF.

This clone has just a few counts. The chain has TRBV5-5 and TRBJ2-7, with a weak D call TRBD1 (5 bases). The germline V gene encodes CDR1 SGHKS and CDR2 YYEKEE (reference sequence). The CDR3 spans 14 residues. Between the trimmed V and J ends, which lost 3 bases and 6 bases, there was a span of 16 bases. CDR3 nucleotide sequence: TGTGCCAGCAGCTCTGACCAGGGTGTAGGCGAGCAGTACTTC. Its translation: CASSSDQGVGEQYF.

J is TRBJ2-2 and V is TRBV5-6, with 12 bases aligning to TRBD2. With 4 bases clipped from V and 1 base from J, the junction kept 8 bases outside the gene matches. There are 18 residues in the CDR3. The germline gives CDR1 SGHDT, CDR2 YYEEEE. CDR3 loop: CASSITSGGSLNTGELFF. CDR3 sequence (DNA): TGTGCCAGCAGCATTACTAGCGGGGGGTCCTTGAACACCGGGGAGCTGTTTTTT.

The genes are TRBV5-1 and TRBJ2-3; D might be TRBD1 (6 bases). Germline assignment: CDR1 SGHRS and CDR2 YFSETQ. Between the trimmed V and J ends, which lost 0 bases and 5 bases, there was a span of 10 bases. The CDR3 has 14 amino acids. The CDR3 sequence: CASSLAGVRDTQYF. The CDR3 DNA is TGCGCCAGCAGCTTGGCAGGGGTGAGAGATACGCAGTATTTT.

The rearrangement uses TRBV27 and TRBJ2-1, with 10 bases that match TRBD2. Trimming cost V 7 bases and J 9 bases; bases outside gene matches: 15. The CDR3 covers 16 residues. Germline V CDR1 and CDR2: MNHEY, SMNVEV (reference sequence). The CDR3 loop reads CASTLASGRPFSEQFF. The CDR3 DNA is TGTGCCAGCACCTTGGCTAGCGGGAGACCCTTCAGTGAGCAGTTCTTC.

This chain links TRBV6-1 with TRBJ2-7; 12 nucleotides align to TRBD2. CDR3 length: 15 residues. The V and J ends lost 3 bases and 4 bases, in that order; junction bases with no gene match: 4. Germline V gives CDR1 MNHNS, CDR2 SASEGT. The CDR3, as DNA: TGTGCCAGCAGTGAGTCTAGCGGGGGGGGTTACGAGCAGTACTTC. Amino acid sequence: CASSESSGGGYEQYF.

This chain links TRBV19 with TRBJ2-3, with D maybe TRBD1 (6 bases). The CDR3 covers 14 residues. Trimming removed 5 bases at V and 8 bases at J, with 17 bases between. Germline lookup yields CDR1 LNHDA and CDR2 SQIVND (reference sequence). The CDR3 spells CASSDTRGRATQYF. The CDR3 DNA reads TGTGCCAGTAGTGACACCAGGGGTCGGGCTACGCAGTATTTT.

The chain uses TRBV5-1 and TRBJ2-5; 8 bases agree with TRBD2. The V gene end was trimmed by 0 bases and the J gene end by 5 bases; junction bases not matched to a gene: 6. CDR1 and CDR2 from the germline V gene are SGHRS and YFSETQ. CDR3 length: 15 amino acids. The CDR3 DNA follows: TGCGCCAGCAGCTTGGATTCTCGGGAGGGGGAGACCCAGTACTTC. It codes for CASSLDSREGETQYF.

In the case of this clone: A read error may produce the germline difference seen at one junction end. V gene TRBV20-1 combines with J gene TRBJ2-7; 12 nucleotides line up with TRBD2. The CDR3 has 16 residues. Germline lookup yields CDR1 DFQATT and CDR2 SNEGSKA (reference sequence). The CDR3 loop is CSASPSGGAESSEQYF. In nucleotides, the CDR3 is TGCAGTGCTAGTCCTAGCGGGGGGGCGGAATCCTCCGAGCAGTACTTC.

This chain links TRBV6-6 with TRBJ1-2, with TRBD1 matching over 7 bases. This CDR3 contains 15 residues. Per germline, CDR1 MNHNY and CDR2 SVGAGI (reference sequence). V was clipped by 2 bases and J by 4 bases; unmatched bases: 7. In DNA, the CDR3 is TGTGCCAGCAGTTACAGCCAGGGGGTCGGCTATGGCTACACCTTC. It yields the protein CASSYSQGVGYGYTF.

V and J are TRBV6-1 and TRBJ2-1, with 8 bases aligning to TRBD1. V was pared by 4 bases and J by 9 bases, with 8 bases of the junction left unmatched. From germline, CDR1 is MNHNS and CDR2 SASEGT. The CDR3 runs 14 residues. The CDR3 protein is CASSGQGPFGEQFF. CDR3 DNA: TGTGCCAGCAGTGGACAGGGGCCTTTTGGTGAGCAGTTCTTC.

This clone was detected only once. The chain combines TRBV5-1 with TRBJ2-5; 7 nucleotides agree with TRBD2. The CDR3 consists of 13 residues. From germline, CDR1 is SGHRS and CDR2 YFSETQ. After removal of 3 bases from V and 5 bases from J, the junction contained 4 bases not matched to a gene. The CDR3 region is CASSSGLDETQYF. CDR3 in DNA: TGCGCCAGCAGCTCCGGACTAGACGAGACCCAGTACTTC.

The genes are TRBV6-1 and TRBJ2-7, with D hard to call. CDR3 length: 15 amino acids. Germline CDR1 MNHNS, CDR2 SASEGT. Trimming took off 3 bases at V and 2 bases at J, with 14 bases between the two ends. The CDR3 here is CASSDPTHMTYEQYF. CDR3 coding DNA: TGTGCCAGCAGTGATCCGACACATATGACCTACGAGCAGTACTTC.